This TCR beta chain was identified in a study of shared T cell receptors in the human thymus. Method: immunoSEQ multiplex PCR; TCRdb's copy keeps in-frame clones and lacks some. The sample includes about 660,000 clones, around nine tenths of them seen just once. These data also formed part of another study, on human thymus T cells. According to that study: During corrective heart surgery, resections were taken, and the thymus tissue came from them. Use of V and J genes seemed skewed within the thymic and blood repertoires. Overlap was high between thymic repertoires from unrelated individuals, as reported in related research.

This TCR derives from a boy under two years old with a congenital heart defect. The sample was thymocytes.

As DNA, the CDR3 is TGTGCCAGCAGCTTCCCAGGGAAAGGGCACTACGAGCAGTACTTC. It specifies CASSFPGKGHYEQYF. The chain uses TRBV5-8 and TRBJ2-7, with D maybe TRBD1 (5 bases). The CDR3 is 15 amino acids. Trimming removed 2 bases from V and 3 bases from J, with 15 bases in between. Germline CDR1 and CDR2: SGHTS and YDEGEE. Filled out from reference TRBV5-8 and TRBJ2-7, the complete variable domain reads EAGVTQSPTHLIKTRGQQATLRCSPISGHTSVYWYQQALGLGLQFLLWYDEGEERNRGNFPPRFSGRQFPNYSSELNVNALELEDSALYLCASSFPGKGHYEQYFGPGTRLTVT.